Below, 9 T cell receptor beta chains from the same sample are listed, as sequenced in a study of blood T cell repertoires in COVID-19 (dated by TCRdb to 2018 to 2021). The method behind the library was the immunoSEQ multiplex PCR assay. The table was pulled from immuneACCESS by TCRdb, which kept in-frame rearrangements only. Such tables lose some clones; where checked, under half of the loss comes from unresolved V genes, and the rest has no known cause. Here the sample has roughly 360,000 clones; 83% occur a single time. The ten largest make up about 5% of the sample. Sample: PBMCs or T cells enriched from blood (not recorded which). These receptor sequences come from a woman between 45 and 65 years old who had recovered from COVID-19.

V is TRBV5-4 and J is TRBJ1-3; TRBD1 matches at 9 bases. The length of the CDR3 is 14 residues. Trimming cost V 4 bases and J 4 bases; bases outside gene matches: 3. The germline gives CDR1 SGHNT, CDR2 YYREEE (reference sequence). The DNA of the CDR3 is TGTGCCAGCAGCCACAGGGGGCCAGGAAACACCATATATTTT. Translation gives CASSHRGPGNTIYF.

This clone has a single count. The chain is built from TRBV20-1 and TRBJ2-3, with D possibly TRBD2 on 6 matching bases. CDR1 and CDR2 (germline): DFQATT, SNEGSKA (reference sequence). The V and J ends lost 3 bases and 3 bases respectively, with 10 bases between them. The CDR3 totals 13 residues. The CDR3 is CSASFRGTDTQYF. The CDR3 DNA is TGCAGTGCTAGTTTTCGGGGGACAGATACGCAGTATTTT.

The sample holds one count of this clone. The CDR3 region has the DNA TGTGCCAGCAGCCTCAGGGGTTCACCCCTCCACTTT. It codes for CASSLRGSPLHF. This chain uses TRBV7-8 with TRBJ1-6; D is perhaps TRBD1 (6 bases). The CDR3 has 12 amino acids. V lost 5 bases to trimming and J lost 9 bases, with 8 bases between them. Germline V gives CDR1 SGHVS, CDR2 FQNEAQ.

Ten or more counts support this clone. A read error may account for a junction end that differs from germline. The CDR3 is CASSLAGSGKAAYEQYF. The CDR3 DNA follows: TGTGCCAGCAGCCTAGCGGGTTCGGGAAAGGCAGCCTACGAGCAGTACTTC. The J gene is TRBJ2-7, the V gene TRBV7-9; 8 bases match TRBD2. Germline V lookup: CDR1 SEHNR, CDR2 FQNEAQ (reference sequence). CDR3 size: 17 residues. Together with reference TRBV7-9 and TRBJ2-7, the CDR3 gives the full variable domain: DTGVSQNPRHKITKRGQNVTFRCDPISEHNRLYWYRQTLGQGPEFLTYFQNEAQLEKSRLLSDRFSAERPKGSFSTLEIQRTEQGDSAMYLCASSLAGSGKAAYEQYFGPGTRLTVT.

The chain links TRBV15 to TRBJ1-1; 10 bases are a match to TRBD1. CDR1 and CDR2 from the germline V gene are LNHNV and YYDKDF (reference sequence). This CDR3 is built from 19 residues. After removal of 3 bases from V and 3 bases from J, the junction contained 16 bases not matched to a gene. Written as DNA, the CDR3 is TGTGCCACCAGCAGCAACATGAAGGGACAGGGGATTTGGGACACTGAAGCTTTCTTT. Translation: CATSSNMKGQGIWDTEAFF.

This clone appeared once. CDR3 amino acids: CASSPPTDAVAYEQYF. The CDR3 DNA reads as TGTGCCAGCAGCCCTCCAACAGACGCAGTGGCCTACGAGCAGTACTTC. This sequence joins TRBV7-9 and TRBJ2-7; no clear D. CDR1 is SEHNR and CDR2 is FQNEAQ in the germline V gene (reference sequence). The CDR3 runs to 16 residues. V shed 5 bases and J shed 2 bases, with 19 bases lying between them.

The chain employs TRBV11-2 and TRBJ2-7; weak D call: TRBD1 (5 bases). V was trimmed by 3 bases and J by 2 bases, leaving 14 bases between them. Germline V gives CDR1 SGHAT, CDR2 FQNNGV. The CDR3 is made up of 15 amino acids. The CDR3 reads CASSFHIRVPYEQYF. The CDR3 nucleotides are TGTGCCAGCAGCTTCCACATCAGGGTTCCCTACGAGCAGTACTTC.

The chain is built from TRBV7-2 and TRBJ1-2; no clear D gene. This CDR3 has 16 residues. V was cut by 1 base and J by 4 bases, with 16 bases left in between. Germline values: CDR1 SGHTA, CDR2 FQGNSA. The CDR3 region has the DNA TGTGCCAGCAGCTTAGAATTGTTGGTGTCAGGCTATGGCTACACCTTC. Protein sequence: CASSLELLVSGYGYTF. Together with reference TRBV7-2 and TRBJ1-2, the CDR3 gives the full variable domain: GAGVSQSPSNKVTEKGKDVELRCDPISGHTALYWYRQSLGQGLEFLIYFQGNSAPDKSGLPSDRFSAERTGGSVSTLTIQRTQQEDSAVYLCASSLELLVSGYGYTFGSGTRLTVV.

This clone was counted between two and nine times. J is TRBJ2-5 and V is TRBV20-1, with 7 bases identical to TRBD1. The V gene end was trimmed by 3 bases and the J gene end by 7 bases; junction bases not matched to a gene: 5. Per the germline V gene, CDR1 is DFQATT and CDR2 is SNEGSKA (reference sequence). CDR3 length: 12 amino acids. DNA for the CDR3: TGCAGTGCTAGTTTGCAGGGGGTGACCCAGTACTTC. It translates to CSASLQGVTQYF.